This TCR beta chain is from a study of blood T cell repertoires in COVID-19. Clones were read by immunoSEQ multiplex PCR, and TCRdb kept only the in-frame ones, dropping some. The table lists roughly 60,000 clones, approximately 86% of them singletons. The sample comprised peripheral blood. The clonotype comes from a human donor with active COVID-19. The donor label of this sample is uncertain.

The CDR3 spells CASIGLAVVNEQFF. The CDR3 DNA sequence: TGTGCCAGCATAGGACTAGCGGTTGTCAATGAGCAGTTCTTC. The rearrangement joins TRBV28 to TRBJ2-1; TRBD2 matches 10 bases. V was pared by 7 bases and J by 6 bases, with 6 bases of the junction left unmatched. This CDR3 is 14 amino acids long. Germline CDR1 is MDHEN and CDR2 is SYDVKM.